This T cell receptor (beta chain) was documented in a study of T cell repertoires in cytomegalovirus infection. Overall study context: CMV infection plus the matching HLA type was flagged by public TCR beta signatures.

CDR3 length: 16 residues. CDR1 and CDR2 from the germline V gene are MDHEN and SYDVKM. V dropped 5 bases and J dropped 1; count of bases not matched to a gene: 8. In the case of this clonotype: Its matching antigen is unknown.

General study findings and limits: HLA-C-restricted CMV-specific TCR beta clonotypes prevailed in the ex vivo response.

TCRdb fed the reads into MiXCR, producing one record per CDR3 protein. This table holds 350,000 to 500,000 distinct CDR3 sequences, roughly 31% found once. Sequenced: PBMCs. The V gene is TRBV28, the J gene TRBJ2-1; 7 bases are a match to TRBD1. The clonotype was recovered from a human donor in good health (CMV status not recorded). Some clones in this sample may be carry-over from other donors' samples. CDR3 nucleotides: TGTGCCAGCAGTCTCCGGACAGGAGAGTCCTACAATGAGCAGTTCTTC. As protein: CASSLRTGESYNEQFF.